Below, one T cell receptor beta chain is given with its context. In the PCR, 60 Vbeta and 13 Jbeta primers were used. Measured with immunoSEQ multiplex PCR; TCRdb has only the in-frame clones, and not every one. Its table records under 250,000 clones. The record originates from a study of cytomegalovirus exposure and HLA in healthy donors. The V gene's germline CDR1 is MDHEN and CDR2 SYDVKM. The CDR3 is 14 residues long. V was shortened by 7 bases and J by 4 bases, with 14 bases between the two germline ends. The rearrangement uses TRBV28 and TRBJ1-5; D remains ambiguous. This TCR was recovered from a girl aged 2-15 years in good health and CMV-seropositive. The sequenced material came from PBMCs. The CDR3 sequence is CASTQGGQNQPQHF. As DNA, the CDR3 is TGTGCCAGCACTCAAGGAGGCCAAAATCAGCCCCAGCATTTT.